The 23 T cell receptor beta chains below all came from one sample that was sequenced in a study of CD8 T cells in ankylosing spondylitis (TCRdb year 2017). Study-level results and caveats: Blood from ankylosing spondylitis patients appeared to be characterized by a TCR beta motif composed of about eight highly homologous amino acid variants.

These receptors are not linked to any known antigen. Library construction relied on 5' RACE. TCRdb records Illumina HiSeq 2500 as the sequencer. TCRdb cleaned the public reads at Q25 with fastp, built clones with MiXCR and kept in-frame beta chains. A single entry per CDR3 protein holds the most common genes and DNA from its merged rows. In this sample the table shows 800,000 to 900,000 distinct CDR3 sequences, roughly 10% of which occur a single time. About 0.5% of the sample lies in the top ten. The sequenced material came from blood, either unsorted or a sorted T cell fraction (not recorded which). These receptors all come from a male donor with ankylosing spondylitis.

This clonotype occurred many times. This chain uses TRBV20-1 with TRBJ2-2; D is ambiguous. Germline V CDR1 and CDR2: DFQATT, SNEGSKA (reference sequence). The V gene lost 5 bases and the J gene lost 4 bases, with 17 bases spanning the gap. This CDR3 contains 15 residues. The CDR3 region is CSAPSNLVGTGELFF. In DNA, the CDR3 is TGCAGTGCTCCATCCAACCTAGTCGGCACCGGGGAGCTGTTTTTT.

At least ten counts were recorded for this clonotype. V is TRBV29-1 and J is TRBJ2-3; D is possibly TRBD2 (5 bases). V was pared by 3 bases and J by 4 bases, with 5 bases between. CDR1 SQVTM and CDR2 ANQGSEA come from the germline V gene. The CDR3 length is 11 residues. The CDR3 loop reads CSVERADTQYF. The DNA for the CDR3 is TGCAGCGTTGAGAGGGCAGATACGCAGTATTTT.

This clonotype turned up a few times. V and J are TRBV5-1 and TRBJ1-5, with 7 bases matching TRBD1. This CDR3 spans 16 amino acids. The trim removed 4 bases at V and 4 bases at J, leaving 11 bases unmatched. Germline V gene lookup returns CDR1 SGHRS and CDR2 YFSETQ. CDR3 residues: CASSPGDSFSNQPQHF. CDR3 nucleotides: TGCGCCAGCAGCCCGGGGGACAGTTTTAGTAATCAGCCCCAGCATTTT.

This clonotype turned up a few times. The V and J genes are TRBV5-1 and TRBJ2-7; 9 bases match TRBD1. The CDR3 totals 14 residues. After removal of 3 bases from V and 3 bases from J, the junction contained 4 bases not matched to a gene. Germline assignment: CDR1 SGHRS and CDR2 YFSETQ. The CDR3 is CASSSTGGVYEQYF. The CDR3 DNA follows: TGCGCCAGCAGCTCGACAGGGGGAGTCTACGAGCAGTACTTC. The full variable domain, rest sourced from reference TRBV5-1 and TRBJ2-7, is KAGVTQTPRYLIKTRGQQVTLSCSPISGHRSVSWYQQTPGQGLQFLFEYFSETQRNKGNFPGRFSGRQFSNSRSEMNVSTLELGDSALYLCASSSTGGVYEQYFGPGTRLTVT.

A few counts support this clonotype. This chain uses TRBV7-8 with TRBJ1-1; the D gene is possibly TRBD1 (6 bases). Germline values: CDR1 SGHVS, CDR2 FQNEAQ. CDR3 length: 15 residues. V shed 1 base and J shed 4 bases, with 13 bases lying between them. The CDR3 sequence: CASSLVGAGVTEAFF. The CDR3 bases are TGTGCCAGCAGCTTAGTCGGGGCAGGGGTCACTGAAGCTTTCTTT.

The V gene is TRBV29-1, the J gene TRBJ2-1, with 12 nucleotides matching TRBD2. Germline loops: CDR1 SQVTM, CDR2 ANQGSEA. This CDR3 comprises 17 residues. After removal of 5 bases from V and 0 bases from J, the junction contained 8 bases not matched to a gene. This chain's CDR3 is CSVRGLAGTSSYNEQFF. The CDR3 bases are TGCAGCGTTCGAGGACTAGCGGGAACCAGCTCCTACAATGAGCAGTTCTTC.

This clonotype occurred a few times. The rearrangement joins TRBV11-1 to TRBJ2-7; tentatively, D is TRBD1 (5 bases). This CDR3 is built from 13 residues. Germline V gene lookup returns CDR1 SGHAT and CDR2 FQDESV (reference sequence). V shed 5 bases and J shed 2 bases, with 10 bases lying between them. The CDR3 region has the DNA TGTGCCAGCAGCCCCGACAGCCCCTACGAGCAGTACTTC. Translation: CASSPDSPYEQYF. Looking up the rest from reference TRBV11-1 and TRBJ2-7 gives the full variable domain: EAEVAQSPRYKITEKSQAVAFWCDPISGHATLYWYRQILGQGPELLVQFQDESVVDDSQLPKDRFSAERLKGVDSTLKIQPAELGDSAMYLCASSPDSPYEQYFGPGTRLTVT.

In this sample, this clonotype turned up a few times. This chain connects TRBV5-1 to TRBJ2-1; D gene unclear. CDR3 length equals 13 residues. The V end was cut by 2 bases, the J end by 5 bases, with 8 bases between. Germline V CDR1 and CDR2: SGHRS, YFSETQ. CDR3 bases: TGCGCCAGCAGCTTTTACGCGGACAATGAGCAGTTCTTC. Translated, it gives CASSFYADNEQFF.

In its sample, this clonotype was seen a few times. The rearrangement joins TRBV24-1 to TRBJ2-1, with TRBD2 matching over 7 bases. Per the germline V gene, CDR1 is KGHDR and CDR2 is SFDVKD. With 1 base clipped from V and 10 bases from J, the junction kept 9 bases outside the gene matches. This CDR3 is built from 15 residues. The CDR3 DNA reads as TGTGCCACCAGTGATTTATCCCCAGCGGGGCCCGAGCAGTTCTTC. Its translation is CATSDLSPAGPEQFF.

The genes are TRBV7-9 and TRBJ1-1; 7 bases match TRBD1. Germline V gene sequence: CDR1 SEHNR, CDR2 FQNEAQ (reference sequence). The J segment lost 0 bases and the V segment lost 7 bases, leaving 5 bases of the junction unmatched. The CDR3 sequence is 14 residues long. The DNA of the CDR3 is TGTGCCAGCATGGAGACAGGGATGAACACTGAAGCTTTCTTT. Its translation is CASMETGMNTEAFF.

The V call is TRBV20-1, the J call TRBJ1-5; 7 bases are shared with TRBD1. CDR3 length equals 14 residues. Germline V gives CDR1 DFQATT, CDR2 SNEGSKA (reference sequence). V lost 6 bases and J lost 6; bases outside the gene matches: 11. In DNA, the CDR3 is TGCAGTGCCCGAACTGACAGGGCTATTCAGCCCCAGCATTTT. Protein: CSARTDRAIQPQHF.

This clonotype was seen at least ten times. This rearrangement joins TRBV9 to TRBJ2-1; unclear D gene. The CDR3 is made up of 13 amino acids. CDR1 SGDLS and CDR2 YYNGEE come from the germline V gene. V gave up 3 bases and J gave up 4 bases, with 8 bases separating them. DNA for the CDR3: TGTGCCAGCAGCGCCGACCAATACAATGAGCAGTTCTTC. Protein product: CASSADQYNEQFF. Variable domain in full (rest from reference TRBV9 and TRBJ2-1): DSGVTQTPKHLITATGQRVTLRCSPRSGDLSVYWYQQSLDQGLQFLIQYYNGEERAKGNILERFSAQQFPDLHSELNLSSLELGDSALYFCASSADQYNEQFFGPGTRLTVL.

Remarks on this clonotype: A much bigger clone sits one base away, suggesting this may be a read error. V and J are TRBV12-3 or TRBV12-4 and TRBJ1-1; D unresolved. The CDR3 has 15 residues. CDR3 in DNA: TGTGCCAGCAGTCCTGGGATGGACGTCCCTACTGAAGCTCTCTTT. Translated, it gives CASSPGMDVPTEALF.

There are a few counts of this clonotype. The chain recombines TRBV24-1 with TRBJ2-1; no clear D gene. CDR3 length: 17 residues. The V gene's germline CDR1 is KGHDR and CDR2 SFDVKD. Between the trimmed V and J ends, which lost 4 bases and 1 base, there was a span of 16 bases. The DNA for the CDR3 is TGTGCCACCAGTGAGAAACCGGGCCAACCTTCCTACAATGAGCAGTTCTTC. It is translated as CATSEKPGQPSYNEQFF.

This clonotype came up a few times. The rearrangement links TRBV18 to TRBJ2-1; D perhaps matches TRBD1 (6 bases). Between the trimmed V and J ends, which lost 3 bases and 5 bases, there was a span of 8 bases. There are 13 residues in the CDR3. The germline gives CDR1 KGHSH, CDR2 LQKENI. The CDR3 loop reads CASSPAGDNEQFF. In nucleotides, the CDR3 is TGTGCCAGCTCACCTGCAGGGGACAATGAGCAGTTCTTC.

CDR3 protein: CASSDGELEAFF. The CDR3 bases are TGTGCCAGCAGTGACGGGGAGCTTGAAGCTTTCTTT. The chain couples TRBV6-6 to TRBJ1-1; D uncertain. Trimming took off 5 bases at V and 7 bases at J, with 11 bases between the two ends. The CDR3 covers 12 residues. Germline V gives CDR1 MNHNY, CDR2 SVGAGI (reference sequence).

The rearrangement uses TRBV30 and TRBJ2-1, with D maybe TRBD2 (5 bases). The CDR3 runs 14 residues. Trimming took 5 bases from V and 0 from J, leaving 11 bases between them. CDR1 GTSNPN and CDR2 SVGIG come from the germline V gene (reference sequence). The CDR3 DNA sequence: TGTGCCTGGGGGAGCCCCGACTCCTACAATGAGCAGTTCTTC. This encodes CAWGSPDSYNEQFF.

CDR3 sequence reads: CASSTGVVDTQYF. CDR3 nucleotide sequence: TGTGCCAGCTCGACAGGGGTTGTAGATACGCAGTATTTT. The chain is built from TRBV6-4 and TRBJ2-3; 8 nucleotides align to TRBD1. Unmatched junction bases numbered 6, after V lost 8 bases and J lost 5 bases. Per germline, CDR1 MRHNA and CDR2 SNTAGT. CDR3 length: 13 residues.

The J gene is TRBJ1-1, the V gene TRBV6-5, with a tentative D call TRBD1 (5 bases). The germline V and J ends were trimmed by 7 bases and 6 bases, with 12 bases remaining between them. The germline gives CDR1 MNHEY, CDR2 SVGAGI. CDR3 length: 12 residues. DNA for the CDR3: TGTGCCAGCAAGGGCCGGGGCGCTGAAGCTTTCTTT. This sequence encodes CASKGRGAEAFF.

This clonotype was seen a few times. This chain joins TRBV5-1 and TRBJ2-1; D tentatively fits TRBD1 or TRBD2 (5 bases each). V was shortened by 7 bases and J by 6 bases, with 23 bases between the two germline ends. This CDR3 region has 16 residues. Germline lookup yields CDR1 SGHRS and CDR2 YFSETQ. The CDR3 bases are TGCGCCAGCTCCAAGGGACGCGCAAGGACTTTCAATGAGCAGTTCTTC. Protein product: CASSKGRARTFNEQFF.

This clonotype was counted between two and nine times. The gene calls are TRBV10-2 and TRBJ2-2; perhaps D is TRBD1 or TRBD2 (6 bases each). V lost 2 bases and J lost 4, with 11 bases in between. The V gene's germline CDR1 is WSHSY and CDR2 SAAADI. The CDR3 is made up of 15 amino acids. CDR3 residues: CASSEGRGGTGELFF. As DNA, the CDR3 is TGCGCCAGCAGTGAGGGCAGGGGAGGCACCGGGGAGCTGTTTTTT.

This clonotype was seen a few times. The chain has TRBV10-3 and TRBJ1-6; possible D gene TRBD1, 5 bases. The CDR3 is made up of 13 amino acids. Germline CDR1 reads ENHRY; CDR2 reads SYGVKD. Trimming removed 9 bases from V and 8 bases from J, with 14 bases in between. CDR3 sequence: CAIAGAGDSPLHF. For the CDR3, the DNA is TGTGCCATAGCTGGGGCTGGGGATTCACCCCTCCACTTT.

The chain is built from TRBV19 and TRBJ1-1; 9 nucleotides line up with TRBD1. The CDR3 runs 13 residues. J lost 5 bases, V lost 8 bases, and 6 bases had no gene match. CDR1 is LNHDA, CDR2 SQIVND, per germline (reference sequence). CDR3 region: CASSQGARTEAFF. CDR3 bases: TGTGCCAGTTCACAGGGGGCAAGGACTGAAGCTTTCTTT.